A selection of T cell receptor beta chains follows, all from one sample in a study of blood T cells in healthy people across ages. TCRdb redid the calling of the 5' RACE reads with MiXCR, one entry per CDR3 protein. The sample lists some 1.4 million distinct CDR3 sequences, roughly 40% occurring once. The sequenced sample consisted of blood. Source of these receptors: a young woman in good health. The CDR3 runs from the conserved cysteine through the conserved F or W. A D gene is named only where the DNA matches it firmly. The size of a clone is reported for some rows only, either as once, few or many, or as a class for expanded clones.

>-|TRBJ1-1|TRBV6-5|TRBD1
CASSQTGGSRNTEAFF
TGTGCCAGCAGTCAGACAGGGGGCTCTAGGAACACTGAAGCTTTCTTT
>-|TRBJ1-2|TRBV29-1|-
CSVGTRRDGYTF
TGCAGCGTAGGGACACGGAGGGATGGCTACACCTTC
>-|TRBJ2-5|TRBV2|TRBD1
CASIRDRAVETQYF
TGTGCCAGCATTAGGGACAGGGCGGTGGAGACCCAGTACTTC
>-|TRBJ2-1|TRBV28|-
CASSLSGLTFYNEQFF
TGTGCCAGCAGTTTATCGGGATTAACCTTTTACAATGAGCAGTTCTTC
>once|TRBJ2-3|TRBV7-3|TRBD1
CASSNTGTGVSTDTQYF
TGTGCCAGCAGTAACACCGGGACAGGGGTCTCCACAGATACGCAGTATTTT
>-|TRBJ2-3|TRBV13|-
CASSTPRTHTSSSTDTQYF
TGTGCCAGCAGCACACCGCGGACTCACACATCGTCTAGCACAGATACGCAGTATTTT
>-|TRBJ2-1|TRBV5-1|TRBD2
CASSFRLAGSYNEQFF
TGCGCCAGCAGCTTCCGCCTAGCGGGTTCCTACAATGAGCAGTTCTTC
>few|TRBJ1-4|TRBV4-1|-
CASQTLQGPNEKLFF
TGCGCCAGCCAAACCCTACAGGGCCCAAATGAAAAACTGTTTTTT
>-|TRBJ2-2|TRBV27|TRBD1
CASSLAKYGQGRTGELFF
TGTGCCAGCAGTTTAGCAAAGTACGGACAGGGGCGCACCGGGGAGCTGTTTTTT
>few|TRBJ2-1|TRBV20-1|-
CSAPKGDLRYNEQFF
TGCAGTGCCCCCAAGGGGGATTTGCGCTACAATGAGCAGTTCTTC
>-|TRBJ1-2|TRBV20-1|-
CSTRTGSDRYGYTF
TGCAGTACTAGAACAGGGTCGGATAGATATGGCTACACCTTC
>-|TRBJ2-1|TRBV20-1|TRBD2
CSAKSPSGGGSSSYNEQFF
TGCAGTGCTAAGAGTCCCAGCGGGGGGGGTTCAAGCTCCTACAATGAGCAGTTCTTC
>few|TRBJ2-1|TRBV15|-
CATRKPTVSSYNEQFF
TGTGCCACCCGCAAACCGACCGTGAGCTCCTACAATGAGCAGTTCTTC